The present entry profiles one T cell receptor beta chain with its context. Its cognate antigen is unknown. Losses at the gene ends were 4 bases for V and 8 bases for J; bases not matched to a gene: 5. The germline CDR1 and CDR2 sequences are SGHTA and FQGNSA. CDR3 length equals 13 residues. This specimen belongs to a study of beta chain features in type 1 diabetes. Whole-study results and caveats: Whether HLA type influences TCRB rearrangement remained unresolved here. For cells with high TCR expression, cDNA sequencing could yield over-representation.

Isolated RNA was reverse transcribed in full, so expressed TCRB transcripts were sequenced. Sequencing used immunoSEQ multiplex PCR; TCRdb keeps in-frame clones, though not all of them. The sample lists some 500,000 clones, roughly 11% occurring once. There was one heparinised blood draw per donor, averaging around 100 mL. The TCR comes from a woman aged 18-29 years in good health. The V call is TRBV7-2, the J call TRBJ1-1; 9 bases match TRBD1. Sequenced material: naive CD4+ T cells from blood. This CDR3 reads CASSYNRGPEAFF. The DNA of the CDR3 is TGTGCCAGCAGCTATAACAGGGGGCCGGAAGCTTTCTTT.